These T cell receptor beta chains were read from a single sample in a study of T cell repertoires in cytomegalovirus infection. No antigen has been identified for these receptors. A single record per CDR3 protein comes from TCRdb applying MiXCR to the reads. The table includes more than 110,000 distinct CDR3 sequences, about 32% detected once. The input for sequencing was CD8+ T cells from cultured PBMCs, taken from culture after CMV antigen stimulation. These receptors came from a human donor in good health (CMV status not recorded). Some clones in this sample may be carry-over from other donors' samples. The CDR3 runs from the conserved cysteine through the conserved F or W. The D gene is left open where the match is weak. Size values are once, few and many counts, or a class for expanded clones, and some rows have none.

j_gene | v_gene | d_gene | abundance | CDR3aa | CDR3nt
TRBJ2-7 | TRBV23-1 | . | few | CASSPTPMGSRGQRFEQYF | TGCGCCAGCAGTCCTACGCCCATGGGGAGTCGGGGGCAGAGGTTCGAGCAGTACTTC
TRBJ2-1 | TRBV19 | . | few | CASSFQSSYNEQFF | TGTGCCAGTAGCTTTCAGAGCTCCTACAATGAGCAGTTCTTC
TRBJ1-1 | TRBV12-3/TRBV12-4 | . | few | CASSLEGTNTEAFF | TGTGCCAGCAGTTTAGAGGGGACCAATACTGAAGCTTTCTTT
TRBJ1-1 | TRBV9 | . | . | CASSDPRGGNTEAFF | TGTGCCAGCAGCGACCCCCGGGGGGGGAACACTGAAGCTTTCTTT
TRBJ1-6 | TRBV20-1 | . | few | CSAPGVLDSPLHF | TGCAGTGCACCGGGGGTACTGGATTCACCCCTCCACTTT
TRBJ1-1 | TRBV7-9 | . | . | CASSPSEFAGVNTEAFF | TGTGCCAGCAGCCCAAGCGAGTTCGCCGGCGTGAACACTGAAGCTTTCTTT
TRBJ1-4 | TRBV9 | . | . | CASSVEGAATNEKLFF | TGTGCCAGCAGCGTAGAAGGGGCTGCAACTAATGAAAAACTGTTTTTT
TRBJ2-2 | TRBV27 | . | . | CASSLWGANTGELFF | TGTGCCAGCAGTTTATGGGGGGCGAATACCGGGGAGCTGTTTTTT
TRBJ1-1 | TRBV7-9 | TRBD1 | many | CASSPPSGGGTEAFF | TGTGCCAGCAGCCCCCCATCAGGGGGGGGTACTGAAGCTTTCTTT
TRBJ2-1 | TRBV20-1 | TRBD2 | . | CSARDRLAGGPEAYNEQFF | TGCAGTGCTAGAGATCGTCTAGCGGGGGGCCCGGAGGCCTACAATGAGCAGTTCTTC
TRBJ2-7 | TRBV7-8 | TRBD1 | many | CASSFTPGGTDEQYF | TGTGCCAGCAGCTTCACTCCGGGTGGGACAGACGAGCAGTACTTC
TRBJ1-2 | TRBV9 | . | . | CASSVAPRDPNYGYTF | TGTGCCAGCAGCGTAGCCCCCCGGGACCCTAACTATGGCTACACCTTC
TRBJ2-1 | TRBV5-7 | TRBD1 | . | CASSLAGTGGHLCILGQFF | TGTGCCAGCAGCTTGGCCGGGACAGGGGGCCACCTCTGTATTTTGGGGCAGTTCTTC
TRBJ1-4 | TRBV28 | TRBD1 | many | CASSRGTEWDEKLFF | TGTGCCAGCAGTAGGGGGACAGAATGGGATGAAAAACTGTTTTTT
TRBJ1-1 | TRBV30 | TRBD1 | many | CAWSVMDRKAFF | TGTGCCTGGAGTGTTATGGACAGGAAAGCTTTCTTT
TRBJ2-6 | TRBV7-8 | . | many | CASSLVVRGVSSGANVLTF | TGTGCCAGCAGCTTAGTCGTTCGCGGGGTGAGCTCTGGGGCCAACGTCCTGACTTTC
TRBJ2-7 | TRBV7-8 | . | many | CASSLLELGEQYF | TGTGCCAGCAGCTTATTGGAGCTGGGCGAGCAGTACTTC
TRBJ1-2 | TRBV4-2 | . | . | CASSQDKQFFYGYTF | TGTGCCAGCAGCCAAGACAAGCAGTTCTTCTATGGCTACACCTTC
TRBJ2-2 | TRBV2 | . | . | CASSEAGELFF | TGTGCCAGCAGTGAAGCCGGGGAGCTGTTTTTT
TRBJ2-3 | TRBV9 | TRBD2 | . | CASSVYGGDPDTQYF | TGTGCCAGCAGCGTCTACGGGGGGGACCCAGATACGCAGTATTTT
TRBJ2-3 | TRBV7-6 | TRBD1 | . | CASSSIAWDRPRLDTQYF | TGTGCCAGCAGCTCAATAGCGTGGGACAGGCCACGTTTGGATACGCAGTATTTT
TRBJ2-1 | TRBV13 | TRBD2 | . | CASSSGTSGGPSYNEQFF | TGTGCCAGCAGCTCGGGGACTAGCGGGGGCCCAAGCTACAATGAGCAGTTCTTC
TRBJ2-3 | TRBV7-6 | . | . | CASRPGVTDTQYF | TGTGCCAGCAGGCCCGGGGTCACAGATACGCAGTATTTT
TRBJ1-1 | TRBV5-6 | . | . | CASSLVFRDTEAFF | TGTGCCAGCAGCTTGGTATTCCGGGACACTGAAGCTTTCTTT
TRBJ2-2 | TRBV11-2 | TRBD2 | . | CASSSAGGNTGELFF | TGTGCCAGCAGCTCAGCGGGGGGTAACACCGGGGAGCTGTTTTTT